Listed here is a single TCR beta chain. The antigen it recognizes is unknown. No much larger clonotype is one base removed from it; base qualities were not supplied. The collaborating institutions used their own protocols to collect whole blood in K2EDTA tubes. For TCRbeta analysis, collaborator samples were shipped as frozen whole blood, as isolated PBMCs, or as DNA extracted from either sample type. The data stem from a study of blood T cell repertoires in COVID-19 (TCRdb year 2020). Notes on the research overall: Collaborator samples came from the United States, Italy and Spain and covered acute and convalescent phases of COVID-19. Samples were obtained from the ongoing ImmuneRACE study (first 160 participants) and from 1,254 subjects provided by 6 global collaborators. The material from the prospective study consisted of cDNA or gDNA derived from T cells, B-cell-depleted T cells, or PBMCs. The sample metadata nearly always contained a de-identified subject ID, COVID-19 status, age in years and sex. Where available, HLA class I and class II types were obtained from metadata supplied by the sample provider rather than from assay-based typing. A freely available public database, intended as a resource for researchers studying the immune response to SARS-CoV-2, is where the repertoires were released. The dataset comprised deeply sampled blood TCRbeta repertoires from subjects exposed to, actively infected with, or recovered from COVID-19.

Unmatched junction bases come to 9, with V trimmed by 2 bases and J by 8 bases. The CDR1 and CDR2 encoded by the germline V gene (reference sequence) are MNHNY and SVGAGI. Taken from cysteine to phenylalanine, the CDR3 has 15 residues. Only CDR3 DNA is held: 45 bases, read in frame from base 1. TCRbeta CDR3 regions were amplified from genomic DNA by means of the immunoSEQ Assay, a bias-controlled multiplex PCR. In the original analysis: The number of nucleated cells in each sample was estimated from the amplification of reference gene primers within the assay. To quantify the absolute abundance of each unique TCRbeta CDR3 rearrangement, sequence reads were collapsed and filtered. For each sample, productive Simpson clonality was calculated by taking the square root of Simpson's diversity index across productive rearrangements. The immuneACCESS repertoire file appears here via TCRdb, limited to in-frame rearrangements. These files lack a portion of the clones; in checked studies, under half of the deficit traces to unresolved V genes, and the cause of the others is not known. The V and J calls and the clone size are those of that table, but D and trimming were determined from the DNA. Here the sample has about 72,000 clones; around 85% occur a single time. The ten largest clones add up to 30% to 40% of the sample.

Points the paper makes about the study in general: The amount of clinical and demographic metadata varied by source and participant and was provided uncurated.

Sequencing used peripheral blood. The V and J genes are TRBV6-6 and TRBJ1-2, with TRBD1 matching 9 junction bases. This clonotype was obtained from an elderly woman with active or convalescent COVID-19. The DNA sequence is as follows: TGTGCCAGCAGTTACGACCCCCGACAGGGGGGAGGCTACACCTTC. Translated, this is CASSYDPRQGGGYTF.